The T cell receptor beta chain described here comes from a study of beta chain features in type 1 diabetes. Sequenced material consisted of expressed TCRB transcripts (all of the isolated RNA was reverse transcribed). Sequencing of naive, central memory and regulatory T cell samples gave an average of about 3.57 million reads. The method was immunoSEQ multiplex PCR; TCRdb's version includes in-frame clones alone and lacks a portion of them. The table shows roughly 730,000 clones, with around an eighth occurring only once. For this clone: The antigen is not known.

Study-level points and caveats: Within each of all four CD4+ subsets, Type 1 diabetes patients had TCRB CDR3s that were moderately but significantly shorter. Patients with type 1 diabetes showed fewer VDJ junction insertions and more deletions. Sequencing used cDNA, and cells with high TCR expression could therefore be over-represented.

V lost 0 bases, J lost 0 bases, and 9 bases lay in between. The CDR3 totals 15 residues. Germline loops: CDR1 GTSNPN, CDR2 SVGIG (reference sequence). The sequence derives from a man between 18 and 35 years old with type 1 diabetes. The chain has TRBV30 and TRBJ1-3; no definite D call. Sequenced material: naive CD4+ T cells from blood. The CDR3 DNA follows: TGTGCCTGGAGTGTACCGGAGGCCTCTGGAAACACCATATATTTT. This sequence encodes CAWSVPEASGNTIYF. Together with reference TRBV30 and TRBJ1-3, the CDR3 gives the full variable domain: SQTIHQWPATLVQPVGSPLSLECTVEGTSNPNLYWYRQAAGRGLQLLFYSVGIGQISSEVPQNLSASRPQDRQFILSSKKLLLSDSGFYLCAWSVPEASGNTIYFGEGSWLTVV.